This entry describes one T cell receptor beta chain. The target antigen is unknown. A much larger clone sits a single nucleotide away, making a read error possible. V lost 5 bases, J lost 0 bases, and 7 bases stayed unmatched. This CDR3 is built from 17 residues. Germline V CDR1 and CDR2: SEHNR, FQNEAQ (reference sequence). This sample is part of a study of T cells in Graves' hyperthyroidism and ophthalmopathy. Study-wide results and limits: For ophthalmopathy, model prediction preceded onset by a median about 6 months. A model using 13 V-J features told ophthalmopathy apart from stable hyperthyroidism.

Patients with uncontrolled infections, other autoimmune diseases, pregnancy or lactation were excluded. Regions amplified from RNA transcripts were the TCR beta CDR3 regions. When the TCR CDR3 underwent first-round RT-PCR, the HTBI primer set was used. One entry per CDR3 protein, called by TCRdb with MiXCR from the multiplex PCR reads. The top ten clones hold roughly 7.2% of a sample with over 650,000 distinct CDR3 sequences, 45% of them seen once. The V gene is TRBV7-9, the J gene TRBJ2-6, with 7 bases aligning to TRBD1. The sequenced sample was peripheral blood or thyroid tissue (not recorded which). The sequence was collected from an adult man with Graves' disease, either hyperthyroidism or ophthalmopathy (not recorded which). CDR3 bases: TGTGCCAGCAGCCGCATGACAGGGAACTCTGGGGCCAACGTCCTGACTTTC. Protein product: CASSRMTGNSGANVLTF.